This T cell receptor beta chain was captured in a study of blood T cells in healthy people across ages. Through a sample-barcoded 5' primer and a J-beta primer mix, a second PCR was run for 7 to 11 cycles. TCRdb called the 5' RACE reads again in MiXCR, with one record for every CDR3 protein. The sample has 1.5 million to 2 million distinct CDR3 sequences, approximately 40% seen once. The receptor comes from a human donor in good health. Sample: blood.

The CDR3 nucleotides are TGTGCCAGCGAAGGACGGGGGGGTACCGGGGAGCTGTTTTTT. Residues: CASEGRGGTGELFF. The rearrangement joins TRBV7-2 to TRBJ2-2; 8 bases are a match to TRBD2. The CDR3 totals 14 residues. Germline assignment: CDR1 SGHTA and CDR2 FQGNSA. J was trimmed by 5 bases and V by 8 bases; bases with no gene match: 7.